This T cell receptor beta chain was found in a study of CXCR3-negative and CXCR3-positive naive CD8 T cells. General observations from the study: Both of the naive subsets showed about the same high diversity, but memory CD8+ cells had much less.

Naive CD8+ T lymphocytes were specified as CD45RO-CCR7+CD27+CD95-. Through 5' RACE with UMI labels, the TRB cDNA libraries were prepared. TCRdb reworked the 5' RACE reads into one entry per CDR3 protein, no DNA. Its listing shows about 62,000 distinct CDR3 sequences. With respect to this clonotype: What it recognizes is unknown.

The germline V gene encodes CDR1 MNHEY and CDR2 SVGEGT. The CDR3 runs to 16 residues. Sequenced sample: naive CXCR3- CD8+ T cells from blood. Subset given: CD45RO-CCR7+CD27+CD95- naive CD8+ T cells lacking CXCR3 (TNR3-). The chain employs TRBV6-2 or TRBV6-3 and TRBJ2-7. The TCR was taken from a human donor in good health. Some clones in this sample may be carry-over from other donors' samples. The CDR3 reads CASSLAVGSYFYEQYF.